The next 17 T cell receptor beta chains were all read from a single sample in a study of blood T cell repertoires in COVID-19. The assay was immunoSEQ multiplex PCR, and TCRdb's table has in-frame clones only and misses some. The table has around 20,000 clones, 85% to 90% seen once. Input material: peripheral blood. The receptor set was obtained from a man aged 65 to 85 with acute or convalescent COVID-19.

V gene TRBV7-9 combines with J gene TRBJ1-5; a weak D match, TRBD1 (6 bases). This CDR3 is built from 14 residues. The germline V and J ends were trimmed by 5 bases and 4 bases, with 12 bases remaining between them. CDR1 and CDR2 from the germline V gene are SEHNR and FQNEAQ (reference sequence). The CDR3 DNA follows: TGTGCCAGCAGCAGACAAAGGGGGAATCAGCCCCAGCATTTT. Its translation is CASSRQRGNQPQHF.

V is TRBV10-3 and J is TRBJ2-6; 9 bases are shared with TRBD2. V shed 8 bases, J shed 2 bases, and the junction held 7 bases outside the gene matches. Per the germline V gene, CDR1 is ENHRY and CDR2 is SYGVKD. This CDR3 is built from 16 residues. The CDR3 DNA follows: TGTGCCATCCGCGGGGGGGCGCTTACTGGGGCCAACGTCCTGACTTTC. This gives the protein CAIRGGALTGANVLTF.

The CDR3 here is CASSPRQGDGRGYTF. The CDR3 DNA follows: TGTGCCAGCAGTCCCCGACAGGGAGACGGACGTGGCTACACCTTC. This chain uses TRBV6-2 or TRBV6-3 with TRBJ1-2; 7 nucleotides align to TRBD1. Germline trimming cut 5 bases from V and 7 bases from J; bases unmatched to any gene: 13. CDR1 and CDR2 (germline): MNHEY, SVGEGT. This CDR3 has 15 residues.

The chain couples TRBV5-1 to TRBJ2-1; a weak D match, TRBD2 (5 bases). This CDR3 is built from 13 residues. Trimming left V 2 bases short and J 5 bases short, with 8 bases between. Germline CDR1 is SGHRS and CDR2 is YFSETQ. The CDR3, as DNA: TGCGCCAGCAGCTTCCGGCGGGACAATGAGCAGTTCTTC. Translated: CASSFRRDNEQFF. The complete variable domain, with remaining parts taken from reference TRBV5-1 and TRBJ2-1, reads KAGVTQTPRYLIKTRGQQVTLSCSPISGHRSVSWYQQTPGQGLQFLFEYFSETQRNKGNFPGRFSGRQFSNSRSEMNVSTLELGDSALYLCASSFRRDNEQFFGPGTRLTVL.

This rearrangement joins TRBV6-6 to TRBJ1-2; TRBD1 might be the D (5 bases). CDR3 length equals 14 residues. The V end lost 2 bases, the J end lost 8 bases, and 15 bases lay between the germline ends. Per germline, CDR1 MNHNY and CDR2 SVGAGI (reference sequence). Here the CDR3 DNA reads TGTGCCAGCAGTTACGGCCAGGGCAGTTCAGGCTACACCTTC. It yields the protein CASSYGQGSSGYTF.

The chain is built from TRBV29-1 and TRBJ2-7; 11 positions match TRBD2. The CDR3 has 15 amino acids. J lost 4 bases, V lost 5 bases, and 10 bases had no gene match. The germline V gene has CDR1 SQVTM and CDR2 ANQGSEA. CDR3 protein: CSVNGLAGGRYEQYF. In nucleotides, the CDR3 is TGCAGCGTTAACGGCCTAGCGGGAGGTCGGTACGAGCAGTACTTC.

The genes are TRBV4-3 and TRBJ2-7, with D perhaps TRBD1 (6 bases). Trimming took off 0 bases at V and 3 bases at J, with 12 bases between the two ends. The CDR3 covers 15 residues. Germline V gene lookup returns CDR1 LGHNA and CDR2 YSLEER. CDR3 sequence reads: CASSQDVRTVYEQYF. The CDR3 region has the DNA TGCGCCAGCAGCCAAGATGTAAGGACAGTCTACGAGCAGTACTTC.

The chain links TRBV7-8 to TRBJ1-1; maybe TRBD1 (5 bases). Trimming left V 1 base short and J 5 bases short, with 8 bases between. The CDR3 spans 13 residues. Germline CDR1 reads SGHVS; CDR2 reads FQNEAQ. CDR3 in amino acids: CASSLVGETEAFF. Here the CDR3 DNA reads TGTGCCAGCAGCTTAGTAGGGGAAACTGAAGCTTTCTTT.

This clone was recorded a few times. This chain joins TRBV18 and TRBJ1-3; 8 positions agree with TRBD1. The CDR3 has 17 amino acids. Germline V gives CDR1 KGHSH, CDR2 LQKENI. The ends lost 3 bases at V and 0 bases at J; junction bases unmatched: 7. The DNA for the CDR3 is TGTGCCAGCTCACCTTCGATGACAGGGGACTCTGGAAACACCATATATTTT. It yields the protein CASSPSMTGDSGNTIYF.

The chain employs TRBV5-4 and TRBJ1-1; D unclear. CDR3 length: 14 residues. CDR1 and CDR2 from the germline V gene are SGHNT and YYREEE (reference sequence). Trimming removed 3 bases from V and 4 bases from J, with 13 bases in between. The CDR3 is CASSWRPGSTEAFF. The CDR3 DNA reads TGTGCCAGCAGCTGGAGGCCGGGAAGCACTGAAGCTTTCTTT.

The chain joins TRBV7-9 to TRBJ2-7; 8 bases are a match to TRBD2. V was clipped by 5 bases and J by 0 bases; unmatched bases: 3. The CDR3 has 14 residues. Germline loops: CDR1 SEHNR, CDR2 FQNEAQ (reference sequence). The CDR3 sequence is CASSSSGSSYEQYF. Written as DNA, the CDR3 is TGTGCCAGCAGCAGCAGCGGGAGCTCCTACGAGCAGTACTTC.

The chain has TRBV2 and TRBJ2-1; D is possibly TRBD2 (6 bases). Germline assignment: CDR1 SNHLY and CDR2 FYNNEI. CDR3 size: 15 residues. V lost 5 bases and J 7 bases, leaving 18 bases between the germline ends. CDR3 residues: CASSPMGGGGNEQFF. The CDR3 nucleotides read TGTGCCAGCAGTCCTATGGGGGGTGGAGGGAATGAGCAGTTCTTC. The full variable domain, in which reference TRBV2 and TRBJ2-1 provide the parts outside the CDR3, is EPEVTQTPSHQVTQMGQEVILRCVPISNHLYFYWYRQILGQKVEFLVSFYNNEISEKSEIFDDQFSVERPDGSNFTLKIRSTKLEDSAMYFCASSPMGGGGNEQFFGPGTRLTVL.

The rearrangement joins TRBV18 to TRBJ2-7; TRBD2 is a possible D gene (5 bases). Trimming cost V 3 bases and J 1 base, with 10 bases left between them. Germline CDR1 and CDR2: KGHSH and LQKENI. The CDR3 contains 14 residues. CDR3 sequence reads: CASSPARGSYEQYF. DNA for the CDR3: TGTGCCAGCTCACCTGCCCGGGGATCCTACGAGCAGTACTTC.

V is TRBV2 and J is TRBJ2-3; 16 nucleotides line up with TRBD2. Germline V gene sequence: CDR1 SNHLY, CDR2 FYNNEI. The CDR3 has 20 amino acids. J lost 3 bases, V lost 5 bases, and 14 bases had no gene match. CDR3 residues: CASSSNRGLAGGPVTDTQYF. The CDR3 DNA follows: TGTGCCAGCAGTAGCAACAGGGGACTAGCGGGAGGGCCAGTGACAGATACGCAGTATTTT. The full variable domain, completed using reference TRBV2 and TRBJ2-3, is EPEVTQTPSHQVTQMGQEVILRCVPISNHLYFYWYRQILGQKVEFLVSFYNNEISEKSEIFDDQFSVERPDGSNFTLKIRSTKLEDSAMYFCASSSNRGLAGGPVTDTQYFGPGTRLTVL.

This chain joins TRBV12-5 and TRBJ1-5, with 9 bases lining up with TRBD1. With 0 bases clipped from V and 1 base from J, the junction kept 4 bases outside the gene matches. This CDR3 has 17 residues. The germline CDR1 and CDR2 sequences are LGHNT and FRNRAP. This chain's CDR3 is CASGLVRDRESNQPQHF. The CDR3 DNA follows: TGTGCTAGTGGTTTGGTAAGGGACAGGGAGAGCAATCAGCCCCAGCATTTT.

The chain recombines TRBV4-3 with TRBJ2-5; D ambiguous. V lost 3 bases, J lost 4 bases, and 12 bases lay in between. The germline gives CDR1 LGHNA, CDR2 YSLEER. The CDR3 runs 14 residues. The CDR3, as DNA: TGCGCCAGCAGCCACTCAGGCAGTTCAGAGACCCAGTACTTC. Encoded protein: CASSHSGSSETQYF.

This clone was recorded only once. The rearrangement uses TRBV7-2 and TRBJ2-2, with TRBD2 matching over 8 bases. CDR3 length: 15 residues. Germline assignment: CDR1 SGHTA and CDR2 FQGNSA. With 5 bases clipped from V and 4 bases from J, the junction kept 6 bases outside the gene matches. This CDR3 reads CASSPGLAGTGELFF. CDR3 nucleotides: TGTGCCAGCAGCCCCGGGCTAGCGGGCACCGGGGAGCTGTTTTTT.